This T cell receptor (beta chain) derives from a study of cytomegalovirus exposure and HLA in healthy donors (dated by TCRdb to 2016 to 2017). Regarding the complete study: In an earlier analysis of fewer than 750 of the donors, approximately 300 Gb of sequence data and 90 million to 130 million unique TCR beta sequences from about 179 million T cells were reported. An early release covering just under 650 HLA-typed donors comprised approximately 300 gigabases of sequencing data and approximately 80 million unique TCR sequences. Of the roughly 410 genotyped donors, roughly 76% were placed in the genetic ancestry cluster associated with self-reported Caucasian donors. The study aimed to test whether signatures of past pathogen exposure could be identified by cataloging public T cell receptors. The T cell repertoires of around 730 subjects were profiled by immunosequencing and related to cytomegalovirus serostatus. In addition to the first cohort of about 650 subjects, a separate validation cohort of some 120 different subjects was used. To predict cytomegalovirus infection status, the study brought together high-throughput TCR immunosequencing, statistical association of individual TCRs with disease status, and machine learning. A later analysis re-examined previously published TCR beta repertoires from just over 650 donors and added high-resolution HLA genotyping to investigate patterns of TCR occurrence. Rather than drawing on any new phenotypic data, the later analysis identified candidate immune exposures from TCR beta sequences and the way those sequences occurred across donors. An earlier analysis of several hundred of the donors used high-throughput TCR beta sequencing to judge whether each TCR beta V gene segment behaved as functional or pseudogenic. Donor age, sex, ethnicity and CMV serostatus were compiled together with the repertoire data. Genome-wide SNP genotypes for about three fifths of the roughly 670 donors were used in a later genetic analysis, which treated that subset as a discovery cohort. All discovery cohort repertoires had been generated on a single sequencing platform. HLA typing covered class I and class II loci at four-digit resolution. Typing coverage differed by locus: A, B, C, DRB1 and DQB1 were typed in about 620-640 donors, DQA1 in 500 to 550, DPA1 in roughly 590, and DPB1 in about 450. Because of strong linkage in the cohort, five DR-DQ haplotypes were treated as single units for association and clustering. Among some 400 genotyped donors of the cohort, an average of roughly 230,000 unique TCR beta nucleotide sequences was sequenced per donor, of which 15% to 20% were non-productive. Findings and caveats that apply to the study as a whole: Several of the top co-occurrence clusters appeared to be linked to parvovirus B19, influenza, CMV and Epstein-Barr virus, according to a later analysis. A further reported finding was that TCR beta sequences accurately predicted the HLA-A and HLA-B alleles for most subjects in the first cohort. This cohort had only TCR beta chains sequenced, and the lack of alpha or paired-chain data limited which features could be detected. CMV serostatus was the only immune exposure information available for the cohort. The classifier was reported to diagnose cytomegalovirus status with high specificity and sensitivity in both the original cohort and the validation cohort. The sequencing pipeline was judged likely to have produced a cluster of highly shared sequence variants as a technical artifact. According to a later genetic analysis, donors in an Asian-associated ancestry cluster had fewer N-insertions in productive TCRs than the approximately 610-donor mean. In a later analysis, 15,000 to 20,000 TCR beta sequences were associated with specific HLA alleles at a false discovery rate of 0.05. In a later analysis, most CMV-associated TCR beta chains were found to appear HLA-restricted, with HLA associations seemingly driven largely by CMV exposure. Roughly uniform sequencing depth across donors was assumed in presence/absence analyses, although this assumption may not hold. While some public TCRs were present in many individuals, most TCR sequences turned up only very rarely across donors. Because some donors lacked HLA typing at each locus, the association tests relied only on the typed subset. The earlier analysis of 587 of the donors excluded fewer than 20 rarely observed V segments, including chromosome 9 orphons, because counts were too low. A later analysis found that TCR association rates varied across HLA loci, with DRB1 alleles showing the most associated TCRs and HLA-C alleles the fewest. In a later analysis, HLA-associated TCR beta chains were found to be more clonally expanded and to have lower generation probabilities than equally common non-associated chains. The study gave a list of about 160 TCR beta chains associated with cytomegalovirus. When HLA alleles, especially DR and DQ, strongly co-occurred, TCR associations were difficult to assign to individual alleles. In a later genetic analysis, a missense DCLRE1C variant was associated with V-gene and J-gene trimming of TCR beta chains, and the association was replicated in an independent cohort. Correlated functional status among segregating V segments might be attributable to linkage disequilibrium, but an unknown experimental factor could not be ruled out. In vitro tests confirmed that a few of the cytomegalovirus-associated TCR beta chains recognize cytomegalovirus antigens. It was suggested by the authors that the approach could potentially be generalized to other disease states and immunological phenotypes. Some IMGT-functional V segments, including TRBV6-2 and TRBV6-3, could not be distinguished by the 87-base-pair reads and were therefore excluded. In an earlier analysis of about 550 of the donors, most TCR beta V segments were observed in productive rearrangements about 87% or about 30% of the time, broadly matching IMGT annotations.

Sequences SSHAT (CDR1) and FNYEAQ (CDR2) are obtained from the germline V gene (reference sequence). The CDR3 starts with the cysteine, ends with the phenylalanine, and has 15 residues. Kept here is only the CDR3 DNA, which spans 45 bases and is read in frame from base 1. The cohort consisted of fewer than 700 healthy bone marrow donors. At the time of sampling, all cohort members were nominally healthy, though unrecorded immune exposures were likely present. The donor tested CMV seropositive, placing the donor among the 250 to 300 seropositive members of the cohort. A peripheral blood sample was collected from each donor, and TCR beta sequencing was performed on peripheral blood mononuclear cells. Genomic DNA was extracted from the blood cell samples with the Qiagen DNeasy Blood Extraction Kit. Receptor amplification or capture employed the immunoSEQ multiplex PCR assay. The multiplex PCR relied on a mix of 60 forward primers for TCR Vbeta segments and 13 reverse primers for TCR Jbeta segments. Amplification of the CDR3 region of rearranged TCR beta genes was performed with a multiplex PCR assay on genomic DNA. The amplified TCR beta libraries were sequenced on the Illumina HiSeq System as 87-base-pair reads. From the authors' description of their analysis: A later analysis tallied around 80 million unique TCR beta chains across the 700 or so repertoires, and some 12 million of those chains were shared by two or more donors. Raw reads were error-corrected and collapsed into unique sequences with a nearest-neighbor algorithm that merged closely related sequences to remove PCR and sequencing errors. Alignment of CDR3 sequences to IMGT reference sequences was used to assign V, D and J gene segments. For a sequence to be retained, a match of at least six nucleotides was required to both a V gene segment and a J gene segment. A rearrangement was called productive if the CDR3 had no stop codons and remained in frame with V and J, and every other rearrangement was called non-productive. Following IMGT convention, CDR3 was defined as the stretch from the second conserved V-encoded cysteine to the conserved J-encoded phenylalanine. The earlier analysis of 450 to 750 of the donors excluded any sequence lacking an unambiguous match to a single V gene segment. An earlier analysis of fewer than 650 of the donors classified V segments as functional when productive rearrangements were above 56.7% and as segregating when the standard deviation between donors was above 5%. A statistical classification framework was built for diagnosing cytomegalovirus status from the catalog of TCR beta chain sequences. In a later analysis, TCR nucleotide sequences were compared against IMGT/GENE-DB human TR gene sequences so that V and J genes could be assigned. In a later analysis, CDR3 sequences and most-parsimonious VDJ recombination scenarios were assigned using the TCRdist pipeline. In a later analysis, every TCR beta chain was defined by the combination of its CDR3 amino acid sequence and its V-gene family, and reads without a unique V-gene family were dropped. In a later analysis, several hundred highly shared, low-generation-probability nucleotide sequences were removed to address suspected cross-contamination and a sequencing artifact. A later analysis calculated a clonal expansion index for each public chain from normalized within-repertoire ranks of inferred template counts. In a later analysis, generation probabilities were computed using a VDJ recombination model fitted to out-of-frame rearrangements, and the results were checked against IGoR. Hypergeometric tests were used in a later analysis to score TCR-TCR, TCR-HLA and TCR-CMV co-occurrence, with a repertoire-size bias correction applied to the TCR pairs. In a later analysis, false discovery rates were estimated by permuting HLA or CMV assignments 20 times. In a later analysis, co-occurring TCRs were grouped using DBSCAN, and TCRdist sequence similarity was added for clustering within HLA-allele-positive subsets. Co-occurrence clustering excluded repertoires with fewer than 30,000 or more than 120,000 public chains, plus five with anomalous nucleotide sharing. Drawn from immuneACCESS, this table holds only the in-frame rearrangements with V and J called that TCRdb kept. Clones are partly lost; checked studies trace under half to an unresolved V gene and leave the rest unexplained. V and J calls and clone size are copied from that table; D and trimming were computed from the DNA. In this sample's table one finds 200,000 to 250,000 clones. The biggest ten clones account for more than 0.95% of the sample.

Concerning this clone itself: It lacks a known antigen. One end of the junction fails to match germline, which may point to a read error.

This chain is built from TRBV7-7 and TRBJ2-5, with a tentative D gene TRBD2 over 6 matching bases. The sequencing sample was made of PBMCs. The TCR comes from a girl aged 2-10 years in good health and CMV-seropositive. The CDR3 has the sequence CASSQALALQETQYF. Read as DNA, the sequence is TGTGCTAGCAGCCAGGCGCTAGCGCTGCAAGAGACCCAGTACTTC.